The rows below give T cell receptor beta chains drawn from one sample of a study of Graves' ophthalmopathy and Graves' hyperthyroidism. TCRdb independently ran MiXCR on the multiplex PCR reads; one entry per CDR3 protein. The sample carries hundreds of thousands of distinct CDR3 sequences, around 15% recorded once. What was sequenced was blood. These receptors originate from a woman in her twenties or thirties with Graves' ophthalmopathy. Each CDR3 is given with its conserved first and last residue.

TRBV6-5	TRBJ1-3	CASSYSPRPGTGNTIYF
TRBV6-5	TRBJ1-3	CASRTGPGDGTIYF
TRBV7-9	TRBJ1-5	CASSANNQPQHF
TRBV20-1	TRBJ1-6	CSARTDIRGVSYNSPLHF
TRBV6-1	TRBJ2-7	CASSDLDRAEQYF
TRBV5-1	TRBJ1-1	CASSYDFFRGLPEAFF
TRBV9	TRBJ1-5	CASSVQNYSNQPQHF
TRBV25-1	TRBJ1-2	CASSEFDRGWFHTF
TRBV30	TRBJ2-5	CAWSVLETRYF
TRBV2	TRBJ2-1	CASSDGTLIYNEQFF
TRBV4-1	TRBJ2-5	CASSQDGTGLETQYF
TRBV12-3/TRBV12-4	TRBJ2-7	CASSRLAGQGEQYF
TRBV19	TRBJ1-1	CASTAAQPRAFF
TRBV6-1	TRBJ1-1	CASSGDTREAFF
TRBV27	TRBJ1-2	CASSSSLQPYGYTF
TRBV18	TRBJ1-6	CASSPGGTGDISPLHF
TRBV5-1	TRBJ1-5	CASSLGDHQPQHF
TRBV5-1	TRBJ2-7	CASSLATGPSYEQYF
TRBV19	TRBJ2-2	CASTSGTGGTGELFF
TRBV12-3/TRBV12-4	TRBJ1-1	CASTGTGGRTEAFF
TRBV28	TRBJ1-5	CASSFYDGQPQHF
TRBV19	TRBJ1-5	CASRSGRGRSYQPQHF
TRBV6-1	TRBJ1-5	CASTIGSVQPQHF
TRBV20-1	TRBJ2-7	CSARGTGDYEQYF
TRBV3-1	TRBJ2-7	CASSPRKPLTAPDHYEQYF
TRBV28	TRBJ1-1	CANPEAFF
TRBV19	TRBJ1-1	CASSMGHRGLNTEAFF
TRBV28	TRBJ2-7	CASSLPPLGVQGGYEQYF
TRBV2	TRBJ2-7	CAIKRRPRTSGPYEQYF
TRBV4-1	TRBJ1-3	CASSLRQGTGFSGNTIYF
TRBV20-1	TRBJ2-2	CSASLGLDSGDLFF
TRBV12-3/TRBV12-4	TRBJ2-5	CASRIRGGETQYF
TRBV28	TRBJ2-3	CASSLELAGVEDTQYF
TRBV6-5	TRBJ2-5	CASSYRGYNQETQYF
TRBV6-1	TRBJ2-7	CASERRLAYEQYF
TRBV11-2	TRBJ2-5	CASSLGLAGGPSESETQYF
TRBV29-1	TRBJ1-2	CSVGDTPYGYTF
TRBV27	TRBJ2-5	CASSTQGTETQYF
TRBV4-1	TRBJ2-5	CASSQEKGWKETQYF
TRBV7-9	TRBJ1-2	CASSWTGANYGYTF
TRBV19	TRBJ1-5	CASSMISGGNYQPQHF
TRBV28	TRBJ2-5	CASSLQGSPEAQYF
TRBV28	TRBJ2-7	CASSLGLAGINEQYF